This T cell receptor (beta chain) was sequenced in a study of OX40 agonist ivuxolimab in advanced cancers. In the study overall: The study gave patients intravenous ivuxolimab at 0.01 to 10 mg/kg every 2 weeks. Prior checkpoint blockade (anti-PD-1, anti-PD-L1 or anti-CTLA-4) was permitted; around 40% had it. Study-level points and caveats: Dose levels from 0.1 to 3.0 mg/kg saw CD4+ and CD8+ blood T cells expand clonally by week 6. The antigens recognized by the expanded peripheral T cells, that is their antigen specificity, were not determined.

Points on this clone: Its cognate antigen is unknown.

CDR1 and CDR2 (germline): MNHEY, SVGAGI. The CDR3 length is 15 residues. With 2 bases removed from V and 3 bases from J, the gap between germline ends came to 13 bases. This table comes from immunoSEQ multiplex PCR, and its TCRdb copy is limited to in-frame clones, with some not included. This table holds under 50,000 clones, about 90% found once. This specimen consisted of CD4+ or CD8+ T cells sorted from blood, obtained in a trial of the OX40 agonist ivuxolimab. The rearrangement links TRBV6-5 to TRBJ1-1; tentative D call: TRBD1 (6 bases). This TCR was recovered from an adult with an advanced solid tumor such as melanoma, head and neck, liver or kidney cancer. In DNA form, the CDR3 reads TGTGCCAGCAGTTACGGCGGGGGCGCGTACACTGAAGCTTTCTTT. This translates into CASSYGGGAYTEAFF.